A single sample gave rise to the 3 T cell receptor beta chains below, sequenced in a study of vaccination effects on CD4 cells after COVID-19. A 10-day culture period preceded the isolation of CD4+ T cells. Measured with immunoSEQ multiplex PCR; TCRdb has only the in-frame clones, and not every one. The sample has over 45,000 clones; about 67% are singletons. For these receptors, no antigen is known. Sequencing used CD4+ T cells from PBMCs cultured without peptide, obtained before COVID-19 vaccination. These receptors originate from a human donor who received a COVID-19 vaccine.

The V and J genes are TRBV2 and TRBJ1-5; no clear D gene. The CDR3 has 15 residues. Germline CDR1 and CDR2: SNHLY and FYNNEI. Between the trimmed V and J ends, which lost 7 bases and 2 bases, there was a span of 15 bases. For the CDR3, the DNA is TGTGCCAGCACCCCCAGCCGGCAGGGCAATCAGCCCCAGCATTTT. This gives the protein CASTPSRQGNQPQHF.

The genes are TRBV4-2 and TRBJ2-1; 16 positions match TRBD2. This CDR3 contains 17 residues. Germline-derived CDR1 and CDR2 are LGHNA and YNFKEQ. V gave up 4 bases and J gave up 8 bases; unmatched junction bases: 8. CDR3 amino acids: CASSLGTSGGAGHEQFF. CDR3 nucleotide sequence: TGTGCCAGCAGCCTAGGGACTAGCGGGGGGGCAGGACATGAGCAGTTCTTC.

V and J are TRBV5-5 and TRBJ2-1; D is perhaps TRBD2 (7 bases). CDR1 SGHKS and CDR2 YYEKEE come from the germline V gene (reference sequence). V lost 5 bases and J 2 bases, leaving 11 bases between the germline ends. The CDR3 length is 14 residues. The CDR3 sequence is CASRGGGPYNEQFF. CDR3 nucleotide sequence: TGTGCCAGCAGGGGCGGGGGCCCCTACAATGAGCAGTTCTTC.